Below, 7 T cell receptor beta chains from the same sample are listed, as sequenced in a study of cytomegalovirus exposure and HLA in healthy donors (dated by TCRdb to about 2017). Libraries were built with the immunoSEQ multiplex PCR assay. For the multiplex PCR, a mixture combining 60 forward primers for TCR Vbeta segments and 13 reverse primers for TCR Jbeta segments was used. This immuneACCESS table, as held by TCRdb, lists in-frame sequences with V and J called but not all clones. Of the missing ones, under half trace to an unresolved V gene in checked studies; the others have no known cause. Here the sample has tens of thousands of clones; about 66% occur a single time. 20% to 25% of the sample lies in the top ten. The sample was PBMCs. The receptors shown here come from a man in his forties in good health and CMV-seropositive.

The CDR3 loop reads CASSLGDSTQEDTQYF. CDR3 bases: TGTGCCAGCAGTTTAGGGGACTCCACCCAGGAGGATACGCAGTATTTT. The gene calls are TRBV28 and TRBJ2-3; maybe TRBD2 (6 bases). CDR1 is MDHEN and CDR2 is SYDVKM in the germline V gene. The CDR3 loop spans 16 amino acids. V lost 2 bases, J lost 6 bases, and 18 bases lay in between.

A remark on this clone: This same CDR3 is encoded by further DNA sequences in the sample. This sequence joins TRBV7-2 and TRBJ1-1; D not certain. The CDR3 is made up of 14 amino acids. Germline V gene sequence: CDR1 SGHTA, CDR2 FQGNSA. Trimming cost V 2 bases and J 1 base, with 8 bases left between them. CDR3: CASSLLGGNTEAFF. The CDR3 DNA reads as TGTGCCAGCAGCTTATTAGGCGGGAACACTGAAGCTTTCTTT.

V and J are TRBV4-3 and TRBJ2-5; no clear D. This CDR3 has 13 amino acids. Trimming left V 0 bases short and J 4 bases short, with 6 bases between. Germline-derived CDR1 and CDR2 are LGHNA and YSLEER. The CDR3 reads CASSQDNGETQYF. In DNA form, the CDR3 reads TGCGCCAGCAGCCAAGATAACGGAGAGACCCAGTACTTC.

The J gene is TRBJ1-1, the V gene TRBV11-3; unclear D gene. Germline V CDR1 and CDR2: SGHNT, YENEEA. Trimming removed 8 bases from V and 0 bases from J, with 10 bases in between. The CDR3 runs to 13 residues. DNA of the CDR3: TGTGCCAGCTCTCAAGCCATGAACACTGAAGCTTTCTTT. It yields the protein CASSQAMNTEAFF. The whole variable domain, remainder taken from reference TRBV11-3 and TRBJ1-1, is EAGVVQSPRYKIIEKKQPVAFWCNPISGHNTLYWYLQNLGQGPELLIRYENEEAVDDSQLPKDRFSAERLKGVDSTLKIQPAELGDSAVYLCASSQAMNTEAFFGQGTRLTVV.

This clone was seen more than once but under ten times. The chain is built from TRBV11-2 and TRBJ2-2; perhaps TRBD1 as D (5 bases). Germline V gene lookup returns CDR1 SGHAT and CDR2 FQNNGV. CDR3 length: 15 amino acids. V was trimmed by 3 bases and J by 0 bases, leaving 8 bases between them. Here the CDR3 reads CASSFLGANTGELFF. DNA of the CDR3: TGTGCCAGCAGCTTTTTAGGGGCGAACACCGGGGAGCTGTTTTTT.

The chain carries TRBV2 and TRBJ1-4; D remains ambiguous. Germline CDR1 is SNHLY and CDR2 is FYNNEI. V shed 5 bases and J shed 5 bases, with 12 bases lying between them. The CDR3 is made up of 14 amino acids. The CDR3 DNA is TGTGCCAGCAGTCCCCGCGGGATGAATGAAAAACTGTTTTTT. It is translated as CASSPRGMNEKLFF.

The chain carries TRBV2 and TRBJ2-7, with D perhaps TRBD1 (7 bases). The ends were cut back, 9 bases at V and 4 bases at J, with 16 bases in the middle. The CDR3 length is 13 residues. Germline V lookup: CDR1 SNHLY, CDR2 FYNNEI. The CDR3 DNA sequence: TGTGCCAGAGGAGGGGGCGGCAAATACGAGCAGTACTTC. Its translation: CARGGGGKYEQYF.